Listed here are 30 T cell receptor beta chains from one sample, sequenced in a study of blood T cell repertoires in COVID-19. The assay was immunoSEQ multiplex PCR, and TCRdb's table has in-frame clones only and misses some. The data show roughly 160,000 clones, with approximately 83% seen just once and 2.9% held by the top ten. Sequencing input: peripheral blood. The receptors come from a woman between 55 and 75 years old with acute or convalescent COVID-19.

This clone has only one observation. The rearrangement uses TRBV11-3 and TRBJ2-2; tentatively, D is TRBD1 (5 bases). Trimming removed 5 bases from V and 2 bases from J, with 9 bases in between. CDR1 SGHNT and CDR2 YENEEA come from the germline V gene. CDR3 length: 14 residues. CDR3 protein: CASSRDSNTGELFF. The CDR3 nucleotides are TGTGCCAGCAGCCGTGACAGTAACACCGGGGAGCTGTTTTTT. The variable domain in full, with the rest retrieved from reference TRBV11-3 and TRBJ2-2, is EAGVVQSPRYKIIEKKQPVAFWCNPISGHNTLYWYLQNLGQGPELLIRYENEEAVDDSQLPKDRFSAERLKGVDSTLKIQPAELGDSAVYLCASSRDSNTGELFFGEGSRLTVL.

J is TRBJ1-4 and V is TRBV19; D is undetermined. The germline CDR1 and CDR2 sequences are LNHDA and SQIVND (reference sequence). Trimming shortened V by 5 bases and J by 8 bases, and 18 bases separated the two germline ends. The CDR3 sequence is 15 residues long. CDR3 nucleotides: TGTGCCAGTAGTTCATGGACGTTGGGGAGAGAAAAACTGTTTTTT. As protein: CASSSWTLGREKLFF. The complete variable domain, with remaining parts taken from reference TRBV19 and TRBJ1-4, reads DGGITQSPKYLFRKEGQNVTLSCEQNLNHDAMYWYRQDPGQGLRLIYYSQIVNDFQKGDIAEGYSVSREKKESFPLTVTSAQKNPTAFYLCASSSWTLGREKLFFGSGTQLSVL.

The genes are TRBV5-1 and TRBJ2-7; 11 bases agree with TRBD1. Germline V gives CDR1 SGHRS, CDR2 YFSETQ. V lost 4 bases to trimming and J lost 3 bases; unmatched junction nucleotides: 3. There are 14 residues in the CDR3. CDR3 protein: CASSPGTGGYEQYF. CDR3 nucleotides: TGCGCCAGCAGCCCCGGGACAGGGGGCTACGAGCAGTACTTC.

This clone was detected ten times or more. The chain has TRBV4-3 and TRBJ2-5; TRBD2 agrees at 11 bases. The CDR3 spans 22 residues. Germline CDR1 LGHNA, CDR2 YSLEER. The J segment lost 2 bases and the V segment lost 0 bases, leaving 20 bases of the junction unmatched. Here the CDR3 DNA reads TGCGCCAGCAGCCAAGATTTCGGGGGACTGCCTAGCGGGGGGCACAATCAAGAGACCCAGTACTTC. Amino acid sequence: CASSQDFGGLPSGGHNQETQYF.

The chain recombines TRBV11-3 with TRBJ1-1; 11 bases fit TRBD1. The germline CDR1 and CDR2 sequences are SGHNT and YENEEA. CDR3 length equals 14 residues. V trimming: 5 bases; J trimming: 7 bases; junction bases outside the gene matches: 6. In DNA form, the CDR3 reads TGTGCCAGCAGCCGAGGACAGGGGGCTAGTGAAGCTTTCTTT. This sequence encodes CASSRGQGASEAFF. Using reference TRBV11-3 and TRBJ1-1 for the parts outside the CDR3, the full variable domain is EAGVVQSPRYKIIEKKQPVAFWCNPISGHNTLYWYLQNLGQGPELLIRYENEEAVDDSQLPKDRFSAERLKGVDSTLKIQPAELGDSAVYLCASSRGQGASEAFFGQGTRLTVV.

This chain uses TRBV4-1 with TRBJ1-5; D not certain. With 0 bases removed from V and 2 bases from J, the gap between germline ends came to 26 bases. Germline assignment: CDR1 MGHRA and CDR2 YSYEKL. There are 21 residues in the CDR3. For the CDR3, the DNA is TGCGCCAGCAGCCAAGACCCCATACCATCCCTGACACGGTCTGGCAATCAGCCCCAGCATTTT. Translated: CASSQDPIPSLTRSGNQPQHF.

The chain recombines TRBV30 with TRBJ2-1, with 8 bases fitting TRBD1. Unmatched junction bases numbered 3, after V lost 5 bases and J lost 0 bases. The germline gives CDR1 GTSNPN, CDR2 SVGIG (reference sequence). The length of the CDR3 is 14 residues. The CDR3 here is CAWAGTGSYNEQFF. The CDR3 DNA reads TGTGCCTGGGCCGGGACAGGCTCCTACAATGAGCAGTTCTTC.

This rearrangement joins TRBV2 to TRBJ2-7, with D uncertain. Germline CDR1 is SNHLY and CDR2 is FYNNEI. CDR3 length: 14 residues. V dropped 3 bases and J dropped 2 bases, with 11 bases sitting between them. CDR3: CASSEYTKPYEQYF. Here the CDR3 DNA reads TGTGCCAGCAGTGAGTACACCAAACCCTACGAGCAGTACTTC.

The chain combines TRBV7-9 with TRBJ2-7, with TRBD1 identical over 8 bases. The V and J ends lost 2 bases and 5 bases, in that order; junction bases with no gene match: 5. Germline V gene data show CDR1 as SEHNR and CDR2 as FQNEAQ (reference sequence). This CDR3 region has 14 residues. CDR3 sequence: CASSLTGGSNEQYF. CDR3 sequence (DNA): TGTGCCAGCAGCTTAACAGGGGGTAGCAACGAGCAGTACTTC.

J is TRBJ1-5 and V is TRBV7-2; 7 bases are a match to TRBD1. Germline CDR1 SGHTA, CDR2 FQGNSA. V lost 5 bases and J lost 2; bases outside the gene matches: 9. The CDR3 totals 16 residues. The CDR3 nucleotides are TGTGCCAGCAGCCCGCTAGGGGGCCTGGGCAATCAGCCCCAGCATTTT. Translating it yields CASSPLGGLGNQPQHF.

This clone has just a few counts. CDR3 nucleotides: TGCGCCAGCAGCTTGGAGGGCAGGGGCCTTAATGAAAAACTGTTTTTT. Encoded protein: CASSLEGRGLNEKLFF. The gene calls are TRBV5-1 and TRBJ1-4, with a tentative D call TRBD1 (6 bases). V was trimmed by 0 bases and J by 4 bases, leaving 13 bases between them. Germline values: CDR1 SGHRS, CDR2 YFSETQ. CDR3 length equals 16 residues.

The chain carries TRBV5-8 and TRBJ2-5; 9 bases are a match to TRBD1. Germline trimming cut 7 bases from V and 3 bases from J; bases unmatched to any gene: 10. Germline CDR1 is SGHTS and CDR2 is YDEGEE. The CDR3 is 15 amino acids. This CDR3 reads CASGFSGTGKETQYF. In DNA form, the CDR3 reads TGTGCCAGCGGATTCTCCGGGACAGGGAAAGAGACCCAGTACTTC.

The chain combines TRBV4-1 with TRBJ2-1, with D unresolved. This CDR3 has 12 residues. The V gene's germline CDR1 is MGHRA and CDR2 YSYEKL. V lost 5 bases to trimming and J lost 10 bases, with 12 bases between them. The CDR3 protein is CASSSRGGEQFF. The CDR3 bases are TGCGCCAGCAGCTCGCGAGGTGGGGAGCAGTTCTTC.

The chain employs TRBV30 and TRBJ2-2, with D possibly being TRBD2 (6 bases). The germline V and J ends were trimmed by 1 base and 5 bases, with 8 bases remaining between them. The CDR3 consists of 13 residues. The germline CDR1 and CDR2 sequences are GTSNPN and SVGIG (reference sequence). The CDR3 bases are TGTGCCTGGAGTGCCGGGAGAACCGGGGAGCTGTTTTTT. Translation gives CAWSAGRTGELFF.

The rearrangement uses TRBV19 and TRBJ2-4; 9 nucleotides align to TRBD2. The J segment lost 8 bases and the V segment lost 3 bases, leaving 11 bases of the junction unmatched. This CDR3 has 16 amino acids. The germline gives CDR1 LNHDA, CDR2 SQIVND (reference sequence). The CDR3 DNA reads TGTGCCAGTAGTATTGGGTCTAGCGGGGCAAGGGACATTCAGTACTTC. It is translated as CASSIGSSGARDIQYF.

This rearrangement joins TRBV7-2 to TRBJ2-7, with 8 bases fitting TRBD1. The V gene's germline CDR1 is SGHTA and CDR2 FQGNSA. The trim removed 4 bases at V and 6 bases at J, leaving 11 bases unmatched. The CDR3 loop spans 15 amino acids. The CDR3 bases are TGTGCCAGCAGCTCGGGACAGGTCCCTGGGGCCGAGCAGTACTTC. Its protein product is CASSSGQVPGAEQYF.

The chain links TRBV19 to TRBJ1-5; no reliable D call. The germline V gene has CDR1 LNHDA and CDR2 SQIVND (reference sequence). The V end lost 5 bases, the J end lost 6 bases, and 11 bases lay between the germline ends. The CDR3 consists of 13 residues. In DNA, the CDR3 is TGTGCCAGTAGTTCAGTGCTTGGTCAGCCCCAGCATTTT. It encodes CASSSVLGQPQHF.

This clone was observed a single time. V usage is TRBV4-2 and J usage is TRBJ2-7; D perhaps matches TRBD2 (6 bases). CDR1 LGHNA and CDR2 YNFKEQ come from the germline V gene. Trimming removed 8 bases at V and 9 bases at J, with 11 bases between. This CDR3 is built from 10 residues. CDR3 in DNA: TGTGCCAGCTCGGGAGCAGTGCAGTACTTC. Translation: CASSGAVQYF.

The chain carries TRBV7-2 and TRBJ2-7; the D gene is possibly TRBD1 (6 bases). CDR1 SGHTA and CDR2 FQGNSA come from the germline V gene. Trimming took off 2 bases at V and 1 base at J, with 12 bases between the two ends. The CDR3 is made up of 15 amino acids. The CDR3 DNA sequence: TGTGCCAGCAGCTTATGGACAGCAGTTTCCTACGAGCAGTACTTC. Its translation is CASSLWTAVSYEQYF.

The genes are TRBV15 and TRBJ1-2; D gene uncertain. Germline V lookup: CDR1 LNHNV, CDR2 YYDKDF (reference sequence). This CDR3 is built from 17 residues. V was shortened by 5 bases and J by 5 bases, with 24 bases between the two germline ends. The CDR3 is CATSSRLTGRLGYGYTF. The CDR3 nucleotides are TGTGCCACCAGCTCCCGGCTGACTGGGAGGTTGGGATATGGCTACACCTTC.

The rearrangement joins TRBV27 to TRBJ2-1; TRBD1 matches 10 bases. V lost 3 bases to trimming and J lost 3 bases; unmatched junction nucleotides: 2. CDR1 MNHEY and CDR2 SMNVEV come from the germline V gene (reference sequence). The CDR3 covers 15 residues. CDR3 in DNA: TGTGCCAGCAGTTTGGGACAGGGGTTCTACAATGAGCAGTTCTTC. Its protein is CASSLGQGFYNEQFF.

CDR3 amino acids: CASRWGQSNTEAFF. The DNA for the CDR3 is TGTGCCAGCAGGTGGGGACAGTCGAACACTGAAGCTTTCTTT. The gene calls are TRBV6-5 and TRBJ1-1; 7 positions agree with TRBD1. This CDR3 is 14 amino acids long. V lost 6 bases to trimming and J lost 1 base; unmatched junction nucleotides: 5. Germline loops: CDR1 MNHEY, CDR2 SVGAGI.

The V call is TRBV7-2, the J call TRBJ2-2, with D perhaps matching TRBD2 (6 bases). CDR1 is SGHTA and CDR2 is FQGNSA in the germline V gene. V was cut by 5 bases and J by 7 bases, with 17 bases left in between. This CDR3 contains 15 residues. CDR3 nucleotides: TGTGCCAGCAGCCTCCTGGAGGGGCGAGGCGGGGAGCTGTTTTTT. Its translation: CASSLLEGRGGELFF.

This rearrangement joins TRBV9 to TRBJ1-2, with TRBD1 matching over 7 bases. J was trimmed by 5 bases and V by 3 bases; bases with no gene match: 4. Germline loops: CDR1 SGDLS, CDR2 YYNGEE. CDR3 length equals 13 residues. Written as DNA, the CDR3 is TGTGCCAGCAGCGAACAGGGGCGGTATGGCTACACCTTC. Amino acid sequence: CASSEQGRYGYTF.

The chain combines TRBV14 with TRBJ1-2; D not resolved. V was trimmed by 4 bases and J by 4 bases, leaving 16 bases between them. Germline-derived CDR1 and CDR2 are SGHDN and FVKESK. The CDR3 has 15 amino acids. In nucleotides, the CDR3 is TGTGCCAGCAGCCCGCAAGAGACACTAGTCTATGGCTACACCTTC. Translating it yields CASSPQETLVYGYTF.

This clone was seen a single time. This chain uses TRBV13 with TRBJ2-7; D may be TRBD1 (5 bases). This CDR3 has 15 residues. Between the trimmed V and J ends, which lost 0 bases and 2 bases, there was a span of 11 bases. Germline V gives CDR1 PRHDT, CDR2 FYEKMQ (reference sequence). The CDR3: CASSLGQVKTYEQYF. In nucleotides, the CDR3 is TGTGCCAGCAGCTTAGGACAGGTTAAGACCTACGAGCAGTACTTC. Supplemented by reference TRBV13 and TRBJ2-7, the full variable domain reads AAGVIQSPRHLIKEKRETATLKCYPIPRHDTVYWYQQGPGQDPQFLISFYEKMQSDKGSIPDRFSAQQFSDYHSELNMSSLELGDSALYFCASSLGQVKTYEQYFGPGTRLTVT.

Only one count was recorded for this clone. The V and J genes are TRBV10-2 and TRBJ1-1; TRBD1 might be the D (5 bases). The CDR3 consists of 15 residues. CDR1 is WSHSY and CDR2 is SAAADI in the germline V gene. Trimming took 7 bases from V and 0 from J, leaving 15 bases between them. CDR3 in amino acids: CASTPRGEVNTEAFF. The DNA for the CDR3 is TGCGCCAGCACTCCCCGAGGGGAGGTGAACACTGAAGCTTTCTTT.

The J gene is TRBJ1-2, the V gene TRBV27; 9 nucleotides align to TRBD1. The germline gives CDR1 MNHEY, CDR2 SMNVEV (reference sequence). With 4 bases clipped from V and 0 bases from J, the junction kept 6 bases outside the gene matches. The length of the CDR3 is 16 residues. This CDR3 reads CASSSNRDRANYGYTF. In nucleotides, the CDR3 is TGTGCCAGCAGTTCTAACCGGGACAGGGCTAACTATGGCTACACCTTC.

This chain joins TRBV28 and TRBJ2-3; perhaps TRBD1 as D (6 bases). The CDR3 runs 16 residues. Germline V gene sequence: CDR1 MDHEN, CDR2 SYDVKM. Trimming removed 4 bases at V and 0 bases at J, with 14 bases between. The chain's CDR3 is CASSSRDTTSTDTQYF. CDR3 bases: TGTGCCAGCAGTTCCCGGGACACCACTAGCACAGATACGCAGTATTTT.

V and J are TRBV28 and TRBJ1-2; tentatively, D is TRBD1 (6 bases). CDR3 length equals 14 residues. V dropped 4 bases and J dropped 8 bases, with 17 bases sitting between them. CDR1 and CDR2 from the germline V gene are MDHEN and SYDVKM. Here the CDR3 DNA reads TGTGCCAGCAGTTCTCCACGGGGGGCGGGAGGCTACACCTTC. Its protein product is CASSSPRGAGGYTF.